The 15 T cell receptor beta chains given below trace back to one sample, sequenced in a study of early T cells in non-severe SARS-CoV-2 infection. MiXCR, applied by TCRdb to the 5' RACE reads, yields one record per CDR3 protein. This sample has about 45,000 distinct CDR3 sequences, with around a tenth found just once. Sequenced material: whole blood. Source of these receptors: an adult who was a healthcare worker with PCR-confirmed SARS-CoV-2 infection or an uninfected control (not recorded which).

The gene calls are TRBV28 and TRBJ2-5; D uncertain. In germline, CDR1 is MDHEN, CDR2 SYDVKM. The CDR3 has 12 amino acids. V gave up 6 bases and J gave up 0 bases, with 5 bases separating them. The CDR3 nucleotides read TGTGCCAGCAGCAGGAACCAAGAGACCCAGTACTTC. Its protein product is CASSRNQETQYF.

This clonotype was counted only a few times. This rearrangement joins TRBV12-3 or TRBV12-4 to TRBJ2-7; TRBD1 aligns across 7 bases. V was clipped by 4 bases and J by 0 bases; unmatched bases: 3. The CDR3 extends over 14 amino acids. The CDR3 DNA is TGTGCCAGCAGTTCCAGGGGGTTCTCCTACGAGCAGTACTTC. It specifies CASSSRGFSYEQYF.

The rearrangement joins TRBV7-2 to TRBJ2-1, with 7 bases matching TRBD1. This CDR3 region has 14 residues. Germline assignment: CDR1 SGHTA and CDR2 FQGNSA. With 5 bases clipped from V and 8 bases from J, the junction kept 9 bases outside the gene matches. Here the CDR3 DNA reads TGTGCCAGCAGCGTCGACAGGGTACGCGATGAGCAGTTCTTC. Its translation is CASSVDRVRDEQFF.

The sample holds many counts of this clonotype. This chain uses TRBV4-2 with TRBJ1-5; 12 bases match TRBD1. The V gene's germline CDR1 is LGHNA and CDR2 YNFKEQ. Trimming at V came to 0 bases and at J to 11 bases, leaving 8 bases not matched to a gene. This CDR3 has 16 amino acids. The CDR3 is CASSQDSGTGGAAQHF. The CDR3 coding sequence is TGTGCCAGCAGCCAAGATTCCGGGACAGGGGGCGCCGCCCAGCATTTT.

V and J are TRBV13 and TRBJ1-1; D not resolved. This CDR3 contains 16 residues. V was shortened by 0 bases and J by 0 bases, with 11 bases between the two germline ends. The V gene's germline CDR1 is PRHDT and CDR2 FYEKMQ (reference sequence). The CDR3 DNA is TGTGCCAGCAGCTTAGGCCGTGGCAGGATGAACACTGAAGCTTTCTTT. Amino acid sequence: CASSLGRGRMNTEAFF. The full variable domain, in which reference TRBV13 and TRBJ1-1 provide the parts outside the CDR3, is AAGVIQSPRHLIKEKRETATLKCYPIPRHDTVYWYQQGPGQDPQFLISFYEKMQSDKGSIPDRFSAQQFSDYHSELNMSSLELGDSALYFCASSLGRGRMNTEAFFGQGTRLTVV.

The table lists this clonotype with many counts. This sequence joins TRBV7-9 and TRBJ2-7; no definite D call. The CDR3 extends over 12 amino acids. Germline V gives CDR1 SEHNR, CDR2 FQNEAQ (reference sequence). Trimming cost V 8 bases and J 0 bases, with 8 bases left between them. The CDR3 loop is CASGDGSYEQYF. DNA for the CDR3: TGTGCCAGCGGTGATGGCTCCTACGAGCAGTACTTC.

The chain joins TRBV4-1 to TRBJ2-2, with D unresolved. The germline V gene encodes CDR1 MGHRA and CDR2 YSYEKL. V lost 2 bases and J lost 1, with 11 bases in between. This CDR3 has 16 residues. The DNA of the CDR3 is TGCGCCAGCAGCCAACCTCGACTGGTGAACACCGGGGAGCTGTTTTTT. Translating gives CASSQPRLVNTGELFF.

This clonotype was detected ten times or more. This CDR3 is CASSGISGFSYNEQFF. CDR3 in DNA: TGTGCCAGCAGCGGCATTTCGGGGTTCTCCTACAATGAGCAGTTCTTC. V gene TRBV9 combines with J gene TRBJ2-1; D perhaps matches TRBD2 (5 bases). V was pared by 3 bases and J by 0 bases, with 13 bases between. Germline V gives CDR1 SGDLS, CDR2 YYNGEE. CDR3 length: 16 residues.

This clonotype was seen many times. V and J are TRBV19 and TRBJ2-2; no clear D. Germline V gives CDR1 LNHDA, CDR2 SQIVND (reference sequence). The CDR3 has 14 amino acids. Trimming left V 2 bases short and J 3 bases short, with 7 bases between. The CDR3 DNA is TGTGCCAGTAGTATATCACCTGACACCGGGGAGCTGTTTTTT. As protein: CASSISPDTGELFF.

This clonotype has only a few counts. The rearrangement links TRBV11-1 to TRBJ2-7; TRBD2 matches at 8 bases. Unmatched junction bases numbered 18, after V lost 5 bases and J lost 3 bases. This CDR3 has 18 residues. Germline V gene lookup returns CDR1 SGHAT and CDR2 FQDESV (reference sequence). Written as DNA, the CDR3 is TGTGCCAGCAGCCGCTCTACTAGCGGACGGAGGATTGGCTACGAGCAGTACTTC. Protein: CASSRSTSGRRIGYEQYF.

The genes are TRBV28 and TRBJ2-1; D gene ambiguous. V was pared by 4 bases and J by 8 bases, with 18 bases between. This CDR3 has 15 amino acids. Germline V lookup: CDR1 MDHEN, CDR2 SYDVKM. CDR3 nucleotide sequence: TGTGCCAGCAGTTCCCCCCCCCCCGCATTTTATGAGCAGTTCTTC. Translating it yields CASSSPPPAFYEQFF.

There are a few counts of this clonotype. CDR3 sequence: CASSSPREPKPHEQFF. CDR3 sequence (DNA): TGTGCCAGCAGCTCCCCCCGGGAGCCCAAGCCCCATGAGCAGTTCTTC. V and J are TRBV28 and TRBJ2-1, with D maybe TRBD2 (6 bases). CDR3 length: 16 residues. Deletions cut 6 bases from V and 8 bases from J, with 23 bases between. Per the germline V gene, CDR1 is MDHEN and CDR2 is SYDVKM.

The sample holds a few counts of this clonotype. The V gene is TRBV3-1, the J gene TRBJ2-7; TRBD2 matches at 11 bases. Germline V CDR1 and CDR2: LGHDT, YNNKEL (reference sequence). Trimming removed 0 bases from V and 5 bases from J; junction bases left unmatched: 9. CDR3 length equals 17 residues. This CDR3 reads CASSQDSLLAGVHEQYF. CDR3 in DNA: TGTGCCAGCAGCCAAGATTCGCTACTAGCGGGAGTCCACGAGCAGTACTTC.

In this sample, this clonotype turned up a few times. This sequence joins TRBV29-1 and TRBJ1-1; the D gene is possibly TRBD1 (5 bases). Germline loops: CDR1 SQVTM, CDR2 ANQGSEA. The CDR3 has 10 amino acids. With 8 bases removed from V and 3 bases from J, the gap between germline ends came to 7 bases. The DNA of the CDR3 is TGCAGCTCGGGACACACTGAAGCTTTCTTT. As protein: CSSGHTEAFF.

There are many counts of this clonotype. This sequence joins TRBV3-1 and TRBJ2-7, with a weak D call TRBD2 (6 bases). CDR3 length: 17 residues. The V end was cut by 2 bases, the J end by 7 bases, with 24 bases between. The germline gives CDR1 LGHDT, CDR2 YNNKEL (reference sequence). The CDR3: CASSQSFGSTGSGEQYF. Written as DNA, the CDR3 is TGTGCCAGCAGCCAATCCTTCGGGAGTACGGGTTCGGGGGAGCAGTACTTC.